The 3 T cell receptor beta chains given below trace back to one sample, sequenced in a study of CD8 T cells in ankylosing spondylitis. TCRdb passed the 5' RACE reads through MiXCR, listing each CDR3 protein once. The sample lists about 190,000 distinct CDR3 sequences, roughly 13% occurring once. Sequenced material: blood, either unsorted or a sorted T cell fraction (not recorded which). The receptors originated from a female donor with ankylosing spondylitis or in good health (not recorded which).

This clonotype was seen many times. This sequence joins TRBV20-1 and TRBJ2-7, with D tentatively TRBD1 (6 bases). The V end was cut by 6 bases, the J end by 7 bases, with 19 bases between. Germline V gives CDR1 DFQATT, CDR2 SNEGSKA (reference sequence). The CDR3 is 13 residues long. The CDR3 spells CSAARVRGMEQYF. As DNA, the CDR3 is TGCAGTGCCGCCCGGGTCAGGGGAATGGAGCAGTACTTC.

This clonotype was found many times. The chain recombines TRBV29-1 with TRBJ2-1; no firm D call. The CDR3 length is 10 residues. With 6 bases removed from V and 9 bases from J, the gap between germline ends came to 9 bases. From germline, CDR1 is SQVTM and CDR2 ANQGSEA. The CDR3 nucleotides read TGCAGCGTCCCTGGCGGTGAGCAGTTCTTC. Translating it yields CSVPGGEQFF.

The genes are TRBV15 and TRBJ1-4; D is uncertain. The germline CDR1 and CDR2 sequences are LNHNV and YYDKDF (reference sequence). The CDR3 is made up of 15 amino acids. V shed 1 base and J shed 4 bases, with 10 bases lying between them. The CDR3 reads CATSRAGGGNEKLFF. The CDR3 DNA follows: TGTGCCACCAGCAGAGCCGGAGGCGGTAATGAAAAACTGTTTTTT.